The rows below give T cell receptor beta chains drawn from one sample of a study of vaccination and CD4 T cells after COVID-19. No antigen has been identified for these receptors. TCRdb reanalysed the PCR reads using MiXCR and keeps one entry per CDR3 protein. Of around 20,000 distinct CDR3 sequences listed, 43% were seen once; the top ten hold about 15%. The sample taken for sequencing was CD4+ T cells from blood, cultured in vitro. These receptors were taken from a human donor who had recovered from COVID-19. The CDR3 runs from the conserved cysteine through the conserved F or W. The D gene is left open where the match is weak. A row's size may be missing; if present it is once, few, many or a size class.

J | size | V | D | DNA | CDR3
TRBJ1-2 | . | TRBV29-1 | . | TGCAGCGTTGATGGGGAAGGCTACACCTTC | CSVDGEGYTF
TRBJ2-5 | . | TRBV6-1 | TRBD1 | TGTGCCAGCAGCCGACAGGGTAGAGAGACCCAGTACTTC | CASSRQGRETQYF
TRBJ2-7 | few | TRBV24-1 | TRBD1 | TGTGCCACCAGTTGGGGACAGAGAAACGAGCAGTACTTC | CATSWGQRNEQYF
TRBJ1-2 | . | TRBV6-1 | . | TGTGCCAGCAGGGCCCTAGGGGGAATGGACTATGGCTACACCTTC | CASRALGGMDYGYTF
TRBJ2-7 | few | TRBV7-8 | TRBD1 | TGTGCCAGCAGCGGGGGACAGGGGGCGTTTTACTACGAGCAGTACTTC | CASSGGQGAFYYEQYF
TRBJ1-6 | few | TRBV6-5 | . | TGTGCCAGCAGTTACTCGATGCGTCGGGATTCACCCCTCCACTTT | CASSYSMRRDSPLHF
TRBJ2-7 | . | TRBV5-6 | TRBD1 | TGTGCCAGCAGCGACGGACAGGGTTCCTACGAGCAGTACTTC | CASSDGQGSYEQYF
TRBJ2-3 | few | TRBV27 | TRBD2 | TGTGCCAGCAGTTTATCCAGTGGTAGCGGGAGATGGGCCTTCACAGATACGCAGTATTTT | CASSLSSGSGRWAFTDTQYF
TRBJ2-7 | . | TRBV12-3/TRBV12-4 | . | TGTGCCAGCAGTTTAATCGCGGCCTACGAGCAGTACTTC | CASSLIAAYEQYF
TRBJ2-5 | . | TRBV7-3 | TRBD2 | TGTGCCAGCAGCTTCCGGGGGGTCTGCGAGACCCAGTACTTC | CASSFRGVCETQYF
TRBJ2-7 | . | TRBV5-4 | TRBD1 | TGTGCCAGCAGACAGGGGCAGCGCTACGAGCAGTACTTC | CASRQGQRYEQYF
TRBJ2-5 | . | TRBV11-1 | . | TGTGCCAGCAGCTACCAAGAGACCCAGTACTTC | CASSYQETQYF
TRBJ2-3 | once | TRBV12-3/TRBV12-4 | . | TGTGCCAGCAAACGGCCGACGGGGGATAGCACAGATACGCGGTATTTT | CASKRPTGDSTDTRYF
TRBJ1-2 | . | TRBV28 | . | TGTGCCAGCCATCCCCGGGGAGACAACTATGGCTACACCTTC | CASHPRGDNYGYTF
TRBJ2-3 | few | TRBV7-8 | . | TGTGCCAGCAGCTTAGTCGGAGGGTTGGATACGCAGTATTTT | CASSLVGGLDTQYF
TRBJ2-6 | once | TRBV11-2 | TRBD1 | TGTGCCAGCAGCCCGACAGGGTTACTGACTTTC | CASSPTGLLTF
TRBJ1-6 | . | TRBV28 | TRBD1 | TGTGCCAGCATAAGACAGGGCGCCTTGGGGTCACCCCTCCACTTT | CASIRQGALGSPLHF
TRBJ2-5 | . | TRBV20-1 | TRBD1 | TGCAGTGCTGTATACAGGGGGCGAGAGACCCAGTACTTC | CSAVYRGRETQYF
TRBJ2-2 | . | TRBV28 | TRBD2 | TGTGCCAGCACTCTACTAGCGGGAGCTTCCGGGGAGCTGTTTTTT | CASTLLAGASGELFF
TRBJ2-2 | . | TRBV7-8 | TRBD2 | TGTGCCAGCAGCCGCCACAGGATTCCGACTAGCGGGAGTTCCGGGGAGCTGTTTTTT | CASSRHRIPTSGSSGELFF
TRBJ2-2 | few | TRBV2 | TRBD2 | TGTGCCAGCACCCTAGCGGCCCGCGGGGAGCTGTTTTTT | CASTLAARGELFF
TRBJ1-6 | few | TRBV6-1 | . | TGTGCCAGCACGGGAAATGCGGTGAGATCACCCCTCCACTTT | CASTGNAVRSPLHF
TRBJ2-7 | . | TRBV9 | . | TGTGCCAGCAGCGTAGCTAACCACTACGAGCAGTACTTC | CASSVANHYEQYF
TRBJ2-1 | . | TRBV2 | . | TGTGCCAGCAGCCCGGACCGACTGCGGTACAATGAGCAGTTCTTC | CASSPDRLRYNEQFF
TRBJ1-1 | . | TRBV11-2 | TRBD1 | TGTGCCAGCAGCTGGACAGGGGATACTGAAGCTTTCTTT | CASSWTGDTEAFF
TRBJ1-5 | . | TRBV7-2 | . | TGTGCCAGCAGCTCGACAGTTAGCAATCAGCCCCAGCATTTT | CASSSTVSNQPQHF
TRBJ2-3 | . | TRBV11-2 | TRBD2 | TGTGCCAGCAGCTTAGATCTCGGTCTAGCGGGAGCTGATACGCAGTATTTT | CASSLDLGLAGADTQYF
TRBJ1-1 | . | TRBV9 | . | TGTGCCAGCAGCGCAAACTTACAGGGCACTGAAGCTTTCTTT | CASSANLQGTEAFF
TRBJ2-3 | . | TRBV7-2 | . | TGTGCCAGCAGCTTATTGCGGAGCAGCTCCGGGGGCACAGATACGCAGTATTTT | CASSLLRSSSGGTDTQYF
TRBJ2-1 | few | TRBV15 | TRBD1 | TGTGCCACCAGCAGAGATGGGGCAGGGGGCACAAATGAGCAGTTCTTC | CATSRDGAGGTNEQFF
TRBJ2-7 | . | TRBV27 | . | TGTGCCAGCAGTTTATGGCCCCCCTGGGGACTCTCGAGCTCCTACGAGCAGTACTTC | CASSLWPPWGLSSSYEQYF
TRBJ2-7 | . | TRBV21-1 | . | TGTGCCAGCAGCAAAGTCAGGGGACTAGCGGGACTACGCTCCTACGAGCAGTACTTC | CASSKVRGLAGLRSYEQYF
TRBJ2-3 | . | TRBV6-1 | TRBD2 | TGTGCCAGCAGGGGCATAGCGGGGGCCACAGATACGCAGTATTTT | CASRGIAGATDTQYF
TRBJ2-7 | few | TRBV14 | . | TGTGCCAGCAACCAAATCTGGTCTGCCGAGCAGTACTTC | CASNQIWSAEQYF
TRBJ1-2 | few | TRBV6-1 | . | TGTGCCAGCGGGGTGGGGCAGGGGTACGGCTACACCTTC | CASGVGQGYGYTF
TRBJ2-1 | few | TRBV19 | TRBD2 | TGTGCCAGTAGTATTGCAGCGGGAGCGGCGAATGAGCAGTTCTTC | CASSIAAGAANEQFF
TRBJ1-5 | . | TRBV27 | . | TGTGCCAGCAGTGCTGAGCACGGGAGGGCCCAGCATTTT | CASSAEHGRAQHF
TRBJ2-2 | . | TRBV6-2/TRBV6-3 | . | TGTGCCAGCAGCCCACGGCCGGGGGGCTCCGGGGAGCTGTTTTTT | CASSPRPGGSGELFF
TRBJ1-6 | . | TRBV28 | . | TGTGCCAGCAGTTTCGGAGTTTCTAATTCACCCCTCCACTTT | CASSFGVSNSPLHF
TRBJ2-7 | . | TRBV20-1 | TRBD2 | TGCAGTGCTAGCGCACAAGCGGGGGCTGTCTACGAGCAGTACTTC | CSASAQAGAVYEQYF
TRBJ1-6 | . | TRBV27 | . | TGTGCCAGCAGTTTAAAATGGGGCTTAAACAATTCACCCCTCCACTTT | CASSLKWGLNNSPLHF
TRBJ1-5 | . | TRBV18 | . | TGTGCCAGCTCCTCAAACGGGGGCTTCAATCAGCCCCAGCATTTT | CASSSNGGFNQPQHF
TRBJ1-1 | few | TRBV28 | . | TGTGCCAGCAGCTCGAGAGGGCAGACTAATTTCCTTGAAGCTTTCTTT | CASSSRGQTNFLEAFF
TRBJ2-3 | few | TRBV27 | TRBD2 | TGTGCCAGCTCAGCCGGACTAGCGGGGCCTAGAACTAGCACAGATACGCAGTATTTT | CASSAGLAGPRTSTDTQYF
TRBJ1-1 | . | TRBV29-1 | TRBD1 | TGCAGCTTCGGACAGGGAGGGGTGGGCACTGAAGCTTTCTTT | CSFGQGGVGTEAFF
TRBJ2-7 | . | TRBV6-5 | TRBD1 | TGTGCCAGCAGTTACTACAGGGGAGACGAGCAGTACTTC | CASSYYRGDEQYF
TRBJ1-1 | . | TRBV6-5 | . | TGTGCCAGCAGTTACTTAGCCGGGGAAGGTGAAGCTTTCTTT | CASSYLAGEGEAFF
TRBJ1-2 | . | TRBV6-2/TRBV6-3 | TRBD1 | TGTGCCAGCAGTAGACAGGGGCGGCAAATTAACTATGGCTACACCTTC | CASSRQGRQINYGYTF
TRBJ2-7 | . | TRBV21-1 | . | TGTGCCAGCAGCAAACCTTGTGCAGGGGGCTCCTACGAGCAGTACTTC | CASSKPCAGGSYEQYF
TRBJ2-3 | few | TRBV11-3 | TRBD1 | TGTGCCAGCAGCTTAGGGACAGGGATAAATACGCAGTATTTT | CASSLGTGINTQYF
TRBJ2-7 | few | TRBV20-1 | . | TGCAGTGCTAGAGATGAACAGGATAAGGAGCAGTACTTC | CSARDEQDKEQYF
TRBJ2-1 | . | TRBV7-3 | . | TGTGCCAGCAGCCCCGGGGGAAGGAATGAGCAGTTCTTC | CASSPGGRNEQFF
TRBJ1-1 | once | TRBV7-3 | TRBD1 | TGTGCCAGCAGCTGGGGACAGGGTGGGACTGAAGCTTTCTTT | CASSWGQGGTEAFF
TRBJ2-1 | . | TRBV9 | . | TGTGCCAGCAGCAGGAGCGGGTCTTACAATGAGCAGTTCTTC | CASSRSGSYNEQFF
TRBJ1-2 | . | TRBV30 | . | TGTGCCTGGAGGGTAGATGCTAACTATGGCTACACCTTC | CAWRVDANYGYTF
TRBJ2-1 | . | TRBV7-2 | TRBD2 | TGTGCCAGCAGCCCTCGGGGGGGCCGGTTTGTTGAGCAGTTCTTC | CASSPRGGRFVEQFF